These 6 T cell receptor beta chains originate from one sample sequenced in a study of OX40 agonist ivuxolimab in advanced cancers. The assay was immunoSEQ multiplex PCR, and TCRdb's table has in-frame clones only and misses some. The table lists tens of thousands of clones, more than 80% of them singletons. The sample here was CD4+ or CD8+ T cells sorted from blood, taken in a trial of the OX40 agonist ivuxolimab. These receptor sequences come from an adult with an advanced solid tumor such as melanoma, head and neck, liver or kidney cancer.

This rearrangement joins TRBV18 to TRBJ1-1, with D tentatively TRBD1 (6 bases). The CDR3 loop spans 15 amino acids. Germline V gene lookup returns CDR1 KGHSH and CDR2 LQKENI. V lost 6 bases to trimming and J lost 0 bases, with 14 bases between them. The CDR3 sequence is CASSPGQLMNTEAFF. Here the CDR3 DNA reads TGTGCCAGCTCCCCCGGACAGCTTATGAACACTGAAGCTTTCTTT.

About this clone: Distinct nucleotide sequences in the sample also encode this CDR3. CDR3 nucleotides: TGTGCCAGCAGTTTCGGCGGGGGGGCTTACAATGAGCAGTTCTTC. Translating gives CASSFGGGAYNEQFF. V and J are TRBV27 and TRBJ2-1, with 9 positions matching TRBD2. Germline lookup yields CDR1 MNHEY and CDR2 SMNVEV (reference sequence). This CDR3 region has 15 residues. V lost 3 bases and J lost 4; bases outside the gene matches: 4.

The CDR3: CASSWCYNEKLFF. The CDR3 bases are TGTGCCAGCAGCTGGTGTTATAATGAAAAACTGTTTTTT. The chain combines TRBV6-4 with TRBJ1-4; D not certain. Per the germline V gene, CDR1 is MRHNA and CDR2 is SNTAGT. V was pared by 6 bases and J by 4 bases, with 9 bases between. This CDR3 region has 13 residues.

The rearrangement uses TRBV4-2 and TRBJ2-1; 8 nucleotides match TRBD2. J lost 9 bases, V lost 4 bases, and 8 bases had no gene match. Germline values: CDR1 LGHNA, CDR2 YNFKEQ. This CDR3 has 14 amino acids. CDR3 coding DNA: TGTGCCAGCAGCCGCGGGCTAGCGGGTGGTGAGCAGTTCTTC. Encoded protein: CASSRGLAGGEQFF.

V usage is TRBV7-6 and J usage is TRBJ1-1; D not certain. V was cut by 1 base and J by 2 bases, with 11 bases left in between. CDR3 length: 15 amino acids. In germline, CDR1 is SGHVS, CDR2 FNYEAQ. CDR3 nucleotides: TGTGCCAGCAGCTTAGACCGATTAGCAAACACTGAAGCTTTCTTT. Translation: CASSLDRLANTEAFF.

CDR3 DNA sequence: TGTGCCAGCAGCTTAAGCGGACCTGTGAACACTGAAGCTTTCTTT. It translates to CASSLSGPVNTEAFF. The chain joins TRBV11-2 to TRBJ1-1, with D unresolved. From germline, CDR1 is SGHAT and CDR2 FQNNGV. Between the trimmed V and J ends, which lost 2 bases and 0 bases, there was a span of 10 bases. This CDR3 has 15 amino acids.